The 32 T cell receptor beta chains below come from one sample, sequenced in a study of blood T cell repertoires in COVID-19. Method: immunoSEQ multiplex PCR; TCRdb's copy keeps in-frame clones and lacks some. This table holds around 150,000 clones, around 83% found once. The sequenced material came from peripheral blood. All receptors derive from a woman in her forties or fifties in a cohort sampled during active or convalescent COVID-19.

The rearrangement links TRBV24-1 to TRBJ1-5, with D unclear. V lost 0 bases and J 5 bases, leaving 7 bases between the germline ends. This CDR3 has 14 amino acids. Germline loops: CDR1 KGHDR, CDR2 SFDVKD. The CDR3 spells CATSDLLGDQPQHF. The CDR3 coding sequence is TGTGCCACCAGTGATTTGCTAGGCGATCAGCCCCAGCATTTT.

V is TRBV19 and J is TRBJ2-7; D possibly corresponds to TRBD1 (6 bases). The V gene lost 5 bases and the J gene lost 1 base, with 15 bases spanning the gap. This CDR3 comprises 15 residues. CDR1 and CDR2 from the germline V gene are LNHDA and SQIVND (reference sequence). The CDR3 spells CASSFSGQLSYEQYF. CDR3 coding DNA: TGTGCCAGTAGTTTCTCCGGACAGTTATCCTACGAGCAGTACTTC.

The CDR3 spells CASQGFSNQPQHF. The CDR3 DNA is TGTGCCAGCCAGGGATTTAGCAATCAGCCCCAGCATTTT. The chain recombines TRBV2 with TRBJ1-5; D is possibly TRBD1 (5 bases). Germline CDR1 reads SNHLY; CDR2 reads FYNNEI. Trimming left V 8 bases short and J 0 bases short, with 8 bases between. This CDR3 is built from 13 residues.

The chain recombines TRBV7-9 with TRBJ2-3; D is perhaps TRBD2 (7 bases). Germline CDR1 SEHNR, CDR2 FQNEAQ (reference sequence). Trimming left V 2 bases short and J 2 bases short, with 11 bases between. The CDR3 is 15 amino acids. The chain's CDR3 is CASSLPRGPTDTQYF. CDR3 in DNA: TGTGCCAGCAGCTTACCGCGGGGGCCCACAGATACGCAGTATTTT. The complete variable domain, with remaining parts taken from reference TRBV7-9 and TRBJ2-3, reads DTGVSQNPRHKITKRGQNVTFRCDPISEHNRLYWYRQTLGQGPEFLTYFQNEAQLEKSRLLSDRFSAERPKGSFSTLEIQRTEQGDSAMYLCASSLPRGPTDTQYFGPGTRLTVL.

V usage is TRBV9 and J usage is TRBJ1-1, with D unresolved. Germline V gene sequence: CDR1 SGDLS, CDR2 YYNGEE. The CDR3 runs 14 residues. The ends were cut back, 2 bases at V and 2 bases at J, with 10 bases in the middle. The CDR3 sequence: CASSVRNGNTEAFF. As DNA, the CDR3 is TGTGCCAGCAGCGTGAGGAATGGAAACACTGAAGCTTTCTTT.

This chain joins TRBV5-5 and TRBJ1-2; D call uncertain. Trimming cost V 5 bases and J 4 bases, with 18 bases left between them. The CDR3 covers 15 residues. Germline values: CDR1 SGHKS, CDR2 YYEKEE (reference sequence). CDR3 amino acids: CASRTTPVVAYGYTF. In DNA form, the CDR3 reads TGTGCCAGCAGGACTACTCCAGTGGTCGCCTATGGCTACACCTTC.

The J gene is TRBJ1-2, the V gene TRBV20-1; D might be TRBD1 (5 bases). The CDR3 has 11 residues. The V end was cut by 0 bases, the J end by 8 bases, with 7 bases between. Germline V gives CDR1 DFQATT, CDR2 SNEGSKA (reference sequence). The CDR3 region is CSARDGQGYTF. CDR3 coding DNA: TGCAGTGCTAGAGATGGACAAGGCTACACCTTC.

This clone was observed a single time. This chain joins TRBV6-2 or TRBV6-3 and TRBJ1-1; tentatively, D is TRBD1 (6 bases). V lost 5 bases and J lost 1, with 11 bases in between. There are 14 residues in the CDR3. CDR1 and CDR2 from the germline V gene are MNHEY and SVGEGT. The CDR3 loop reads CASSRMTGNTEAFF. In DNA form, the CDR3 reads TGTGCCAGCAGTCGCATGACAGGGAACACTGAAGCTTTCTTT.

The chain joins TRBV18 to TRBJ1-3; 7 bases align to TRBD1. CDR3 size: 14 residues. Germline V gene lookup returns CDR1 KGHSH and CDR2 LQKENI. With V trimmed by 6 bases and J by 2 bases, 4 bases remained unmatched. As DNA, the CDR3 is TGTGCCAGCTCTCTCGACAGGGCTGGAAACACCATATATTTT. Translated, it gives CASSLDRAGNTIYF.

The chain combines TRBV11-3 with TRBJ2-3; 9 positions agree with TRBD2. The CDR3 spans 16 residues. Germline V gives CDR1 SGHNT, CDR2 YENEEA. V shed 2 bases, J shed 1 base, and the junction held 4 bases outside the gene matches. The DNA for the CDR3 is TGTGCCAGCAGCTTATCGCAGCGGGGGGGCACAGATACGCAGTATTTT. Translated, it gives CASSLSQRGGTDTQYF.

This chain joins TRBV29-1 and TRBJ2-7, with 11 positions matching TRBD1. V lost 7 bases to trimming and J lost 5 bases; unmatched junction nucleotides: 4. The germline gives CDR1 SQVTM, CDR2 ANQGSEA. CDR3 length: 12 amino acids. The CDR3 coding sequence is TGCAGCGCCGGACAGGGGGCGAACGAGCAGTACTTC. This encodes CSAGQGANEQYF.

The chain combines TRBV28 with TRBJ1-2; 9 bases align to TRBD1. This CDR3 contains 14 residues. Germline-derived CDR1 and CDR2 are MDHEN and SYDVKM. Germline trimming cut 6 bases from V and 0 bases from J; bases unmatched to any gene: 2. The CDR3 is CASRGQGANYGYTF. The CDR3 coding sequence is TGTGCCAGCAGGGGACAGGGCGCTAACTATGGCTACACCTTC.

This rearrangement joins TRBV5-1 to TRBJ1-2; the match to TRBD1 covers 12 bases. Germline V gene data show CDR1 as SGHRS and CDR2 as YFSETQ. CDR3 length: 14 amino acids. The V segment lost 3 bases and the J segment 6 bases; nucleotides outside the gene matches: 3. CDR3 nucleotide sequence: TGCGCCAGCAGCTCGGGACAGGGGGCGCATGGCTACACCTTC. Amino acids: CASSSGQGAHGYTF. Based on the CDR3 plus reference TRBV5-1 and TRBJ1-2, the full variable domain is KAGVTQTPRYLIKTRGQQVTLSCSPISGHRSVSWYQQTPGQGLQFLFEYFSETQRNKGNFPGRFSGRQFSNSRSEMNVSTLELGDSALYLCASSSGQGAHGYTFGSGTRLTVV.

The V and J genes are TRBV19 and TRBJ2-2; TRBD1 matches at 7 bases. Germline CDR1 reads LNHDA; CDR2 reads SQIVND (reference sequence). The CDR3 consists of 15 residues. Trimming at V came to 5 bases and at J to 1 base, leaving 4 bases not matched to a gene. This CDR3 is CASSVDRENTGELFF. The CDR3 DNA reads TGTGCCAGTAGTGTCGACAGGGAGAACACCGGGGAGCTGTTTTTT.

This rearrangement joins TRBV21-1 to TRBJ2-7; whether TRBD2, the table's D call, matches the DNA was not checked. TRBV21-1 is tagged as a pseudogene. The CDR3 totals 18 residues. The CDR3, as DNA: TGTGCCAGCACCCCATGGGGGGGGCTAGGAAGTACTCATTACGAGCAGTACTTC. Translation: CASTPWGGLGSTHYEQYF.

The chain uses TRBV3-1 (or the pseudogene TRBV3-2) and TRBJ1-2; a possible D gene is TRBD1 (6 bases). Germline-derived CDR1 and CDR2 are LGHDT and YNNKEL (reference sequence). V was trimmed by 0 bases and J by 4 bases, leaving 15 bases between them. The CDR3 is 16 residues long. The CDR3 here is CASSQDNRERSYGYTF. As DNA, the CDR3 is TGTGCCAGCAGCCAAGATAACAGGGAAAGGAGCTATGGCTACACCTTC.

V and J are TRBV20-1 and TRBJ1-2; no reliable D call. Germline values: CDR1 DFQATT, CDR2 SNEGSKA (reference sequence). There are 16 residues in the CDR3. The V end lost 3 bases, the J end lost 4 bases, and 21 bases lay between the germline ends. The CDR3 coding sequence is TGCAGTGCTAGTATTCCCGGGATCTCTTCATTCTATGGCTACACCTTC. Protein sequence: CSASIPGISSFYGYTF.

The chain combines TRBV19 with TRBJ1-2; a possible D gene is TRBD1 (5 bases). This CDR3 spans 12 amino acids. Trimming removed 4 bases from V and 8 bases from J, with 11 bases in between. CDR1 LNHDA and CDR2 SQIVND come from the germline V gene (reference sequence). The CDR3: CASSTPGRGYTF. The DNA of the CDR3 is TGTGCCAGTAGTACCCCAGGGCGCGGCTACACCTTC.

The V gene is TRBV10-1, the J gene TRBJ2-2; possibly TRBD1 for D (6 bases). Trimming stripped 6 bases from V and 4 bases from J, with 30 bases between. The germline V gene has CDR1 WNHNN and CDR2 SYGVQD (reference sequence). CDR3 length: 20 amino acids. This CDR3 reads CASRRGTLVPPVDGTGELFF. CDR3 DNA: TGCGCCAGCAGGAGGGGGACCCTAGTCCCTCCCGTAGACGGCACCGGGGAGCTGTTTTTT.

J is TRBJ1-2 and V is TRBV12-3 or TRBV12-4; TRBD1 might be the D (5 bases). Between the trimmed V and J ends, which lost 7 bases and 8 bases, there was a span of 17 bases. The CDR3 consists of 13 residues. CDR3 sequence: CASTLQAVGGYTF. The CDR3 DNA follows: TGTGCCAGCACCCTACAGGCAGTCGGGGGCTACACCTTC.

CDR3 in amino acids: CASSPRLDSQTQPQHF. The CDR3 DNA sequence: TGTGCCAGCAGCCCCCGGCTGGACAGTCAAACTCAGCCCCAGCATTTT. The V call is TRBV7-8, the J call TRBJ1-5, with D possibly being TRBD1 (6 bases). CDR3 length: 16 residues. CDR1 is SGHVS and CDR2 is FQNEAQ in the germline V gene. Trimming pared 5 bases from V and 6 bases from J, leaving 20 bases between.

This clone came up once. The chain employs TRBV9 and TRBJ2-2; 9 nucleotides line up with TRBD2. The CDR3 runs 14 residues. J lost 2 bases, V lost 7 bases, and 3 bases had no gene match. Germline loops: CDR1 SGDLS, CDR2 YYNGEE. CDR3 nucleotide sequence: TGTGCCAGCGGAGGGACTAGCAACACCGGGGAGCTGTTTTTT. Its translation is CASGGTSNTGELFF.

Note on this clone: An end of the junction does not agree with germline; a read error may underlie this. The rearrangement joins TRBV20-1 to TRBJ2-5; D remains ambiguous. CDR3 size: 11 residues. Germline CDR1 reads DFQATT; CDR2 reads SNEGSKA (reference sequence). DNA of the CDR3: TGCAGTGCTAGAGATCTAGAGGCCCAGTACTTC. It translates to CSARDLEAQYF.

The rearrangement links TRBV5-1 to TRBJ1-6; 9 bases fit TRBD1. Germline CDR1 SGHRS, CDR2 YFSETQ. V lost 0 bases and J lost 10; bases outside the gene matches: 5. The CDR3 is made up of 15 amino acids. The CDR3 protein is CASSLGGTGMSPLHF. Here the CDR3 DNA reads TGCGCCAGCAGCTTGGGGGGGACAGGGATGTCACCCCTCCACTTT.

The chain employs TRBV4-2 and TRBJ2-5; D perhaps matches TRBD2 (6 bases). Germline V gene lookup returns CDR1 LGHNA and CDR2 YNFKEQ. V was clipped by 0 bases and J by 5 bases, with 10 bases between them. CDR3 length equals 14 residues. The DNA of the CDR3 is TGTGCCAGCAGCCAAGAACTAGCAGGGGAGACCCAGTACTTC. Translated, it gives CASSQELAGETQYF.

This chain connects TRBV25-1 to TRBJ1-1, with D hard to call. The CDR3 is 16 residues long. Trimming pared 5 bases from V and 1 base from J, leaving 17 bases between. The germline gives CDR1 MGHDK, CDR2 SYGVNS. CDR3 sequence reads: CASSPSGSQANTEAFF. DNA for the CDR3: TGTGCCAGCAGTCCCTCGGGGAGCCAGGCGAACACTGAAGCTTTCTTT.

In this sample, this clone turned up once. The V gene is TRBV19, the J gene TRBJ1-4; D not resolved. Germline lookup yields CDR1 LNHDA and CDR2 SQIVND (reference sequence). Trimming removed 4 bases at V and 1 base at J, with 10 bases between. The CDR3 consists of 15 residues. The CDR3 DNA sequence: TGTGCCAGTAGTAGCCAACGAGTAACTAATGAAAAACTGTTTTTT. Residues: CASSSQRVTNEKLFF.

The CDR3 DNA sequence: TGCGCCAGCAGCTCCCGGGACAGGGGCCCGGGAAACACCATATATTTT. Translated: CASSSRDRGPGNTIYF. The chain has TRBV5-1 and TRBJ1-3; 10 bases line up with TRBD1. Per germline, CDR1 SGHRS and CDR2 YFSETQ. Germline trimming cut 3 bases from V and 4 bases from J; bases unmatched to any gene: 7. The CDR3 totals 16 residues.

There are a few counts of this clone. This chain uses TRBV12-3 or TRBV12-4 with TRBJ1-5; D possibly corresponds to TRBD1 (6 bases). The V and J ends lost 6 bases and 5 bases respectively, with 11 bases between them. This CDR3 comprises 13 residues. CDR3 amino acids: CASSTDSHQPQHF. CDR3 DNA sequence: TGTGCCAGCAGCACGGACAGTCATCAGCCCCAGCATTTT.

The genes are TRBV10-3 and TRBJ1-5; the D gene is possibly TRBD1 (6 bases). CDR3 length: 13 residues. Germline values: CDR1 ENHRY, CDR2 SYGVKD. V was cut by 5 bases and J by 4 bases, with 9 bases left in between. As DNA, the CDR3 is TGTGCCATCAGTCCGACAGGAAATCAGCCCCAGCATTTT. Protein: CAISPTGNQPQHF.

This rearrangement joins TRBV2 to TRBJ2-2; a weak D match, TRBD2 (5 bases). Trimming took off 8 bases at V and 0 bases at J, with 10 bases between the two ends. This CDR3 spans 14 amino acids. Looked up from germline, CDR1 is SNHLY and CDR2 is FYNNEI. The CDR3 reads CASRRAANTGELFF. For the CDR3, the DNA is TGTGCCAGCCGCCGAGCGGCGAACACCGGGGAGCTGTTTTTT.

V is TRBV10-3 and J is TRBJ2-7; 7 bases match TRBD1. Germline CDR1 is ENHRY and CDR2 is SYGVKD. Trimming removed 0 bases from V and 2 bases from J; junction bases left unmatched: 4. This CDR3 spans 15 amino acids. The DNA for the CDR3 is TGTGCCATCAGTGAGTCAAAAGGGGGCCCCTACGAGCAGTACTTC. This codes for CAISESKGGPYEQYF.